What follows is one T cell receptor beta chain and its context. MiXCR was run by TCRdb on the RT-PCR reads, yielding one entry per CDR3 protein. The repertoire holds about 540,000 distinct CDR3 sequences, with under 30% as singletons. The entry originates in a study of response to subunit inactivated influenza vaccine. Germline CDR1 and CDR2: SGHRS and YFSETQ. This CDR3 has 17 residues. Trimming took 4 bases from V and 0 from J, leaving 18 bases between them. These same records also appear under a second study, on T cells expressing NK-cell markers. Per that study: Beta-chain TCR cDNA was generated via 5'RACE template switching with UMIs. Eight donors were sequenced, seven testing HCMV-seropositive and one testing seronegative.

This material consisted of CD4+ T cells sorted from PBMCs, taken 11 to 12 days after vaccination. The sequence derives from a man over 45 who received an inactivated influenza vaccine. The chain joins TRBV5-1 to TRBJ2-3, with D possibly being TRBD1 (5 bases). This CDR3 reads CASSTLAIGASTDTQYF. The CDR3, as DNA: TGCGCCAGCAGCACGCTTGCGATAGGGGCGAGCACAGATACGCAGTATTTT. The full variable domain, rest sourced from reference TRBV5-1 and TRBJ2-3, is KAGVTQTPRYLIKTRGQQVTLSCSPISGHRSVSWYQQTPGQGLQFLFEYFSETQRNKGNFPGRFSGRQFSNSRSEMNVSTLELGDSALYLCASSTLAIGASTDTQYFGPGTRLTVL.